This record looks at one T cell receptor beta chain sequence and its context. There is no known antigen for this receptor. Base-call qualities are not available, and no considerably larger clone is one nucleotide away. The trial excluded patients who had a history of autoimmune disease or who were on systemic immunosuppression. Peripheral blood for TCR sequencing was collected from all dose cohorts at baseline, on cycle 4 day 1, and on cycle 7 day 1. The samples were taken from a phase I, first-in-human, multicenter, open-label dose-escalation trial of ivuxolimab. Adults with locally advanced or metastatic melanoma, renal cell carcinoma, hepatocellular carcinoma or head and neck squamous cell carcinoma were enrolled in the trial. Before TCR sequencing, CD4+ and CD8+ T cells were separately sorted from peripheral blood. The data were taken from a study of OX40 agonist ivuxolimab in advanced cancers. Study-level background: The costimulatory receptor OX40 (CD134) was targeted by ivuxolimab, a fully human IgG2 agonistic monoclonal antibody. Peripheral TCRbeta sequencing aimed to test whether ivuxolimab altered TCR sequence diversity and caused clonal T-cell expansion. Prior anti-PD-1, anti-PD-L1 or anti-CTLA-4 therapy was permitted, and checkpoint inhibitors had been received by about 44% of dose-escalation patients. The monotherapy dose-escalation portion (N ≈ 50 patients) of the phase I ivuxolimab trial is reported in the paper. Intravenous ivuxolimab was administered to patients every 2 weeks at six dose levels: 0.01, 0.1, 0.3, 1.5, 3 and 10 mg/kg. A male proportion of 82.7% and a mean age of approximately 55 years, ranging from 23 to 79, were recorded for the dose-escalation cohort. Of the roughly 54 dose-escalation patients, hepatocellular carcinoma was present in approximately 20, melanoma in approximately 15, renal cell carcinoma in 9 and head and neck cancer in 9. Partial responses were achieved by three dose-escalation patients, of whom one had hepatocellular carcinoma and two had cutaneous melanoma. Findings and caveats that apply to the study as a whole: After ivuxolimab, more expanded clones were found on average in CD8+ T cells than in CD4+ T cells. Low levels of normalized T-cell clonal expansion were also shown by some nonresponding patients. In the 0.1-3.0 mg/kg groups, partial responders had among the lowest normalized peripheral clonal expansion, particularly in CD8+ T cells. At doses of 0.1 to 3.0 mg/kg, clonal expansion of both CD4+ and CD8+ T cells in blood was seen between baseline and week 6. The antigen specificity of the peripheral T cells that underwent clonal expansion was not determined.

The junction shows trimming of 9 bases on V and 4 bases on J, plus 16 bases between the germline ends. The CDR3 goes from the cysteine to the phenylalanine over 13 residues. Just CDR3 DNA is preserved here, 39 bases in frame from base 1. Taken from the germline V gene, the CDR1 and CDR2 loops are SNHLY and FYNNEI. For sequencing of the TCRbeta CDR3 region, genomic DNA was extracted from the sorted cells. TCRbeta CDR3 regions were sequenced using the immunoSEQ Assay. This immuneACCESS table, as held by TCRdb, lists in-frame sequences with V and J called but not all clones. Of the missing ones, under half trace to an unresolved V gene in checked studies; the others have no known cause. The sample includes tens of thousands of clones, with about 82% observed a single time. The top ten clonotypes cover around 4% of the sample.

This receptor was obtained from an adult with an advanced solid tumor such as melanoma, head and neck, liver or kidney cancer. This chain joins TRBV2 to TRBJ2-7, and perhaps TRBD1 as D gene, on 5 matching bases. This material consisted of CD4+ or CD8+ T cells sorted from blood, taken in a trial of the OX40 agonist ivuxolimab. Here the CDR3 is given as CASRGWGWYEQYF. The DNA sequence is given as TGTGCCAGTCGAGGATGGGGCTGGTACGAGCAGTACTTC.